Following are 31 T cell receptor beta chains from one sample sequenced in a study of glioma-infiltrating T cells after dendritic cell vaccination. As for time point: after dendritic cell vaccination, including at tumor progression/relapse. Sequencing used immunoSEQ multiplex PCR; TCRdb keeps in-frame clones, though not all of them. The sample carries fewer than 75,000 clones, more than 75% recorded once. Source: blood, taken after dendritic cell vaccination. Every receptor here comes from a human donor with glioblastoma.

The chain recombines TRBV10-3 with TRBJ1-1; 8 nucleotides match TRBD1. The CDR3 loop spans 14 amino acids. Germline lookup yields CDR1 ENHRY and CDR2 SYGVKD. J lost 3 bases, V lost 1 base, and 1 base had no gene match. The CDR3 spells CAISEYRGDTEAFF. The CDR3 DNA follows: TGTGCCATCAGTGAGTACAGGGGGGACACTGAAGCTTTCTTT.

The CDR3 spells CASSLNKGRGRTEAFF. In DNA, the CDR3 is TGTGCCAGCAGCTTGAATAAGGGCAGGGGACGGACTGAAGCTTTCTTT. V and J are TRBV5-8 and TRBJ1-1; D may be TRBD1 (6 bases). The germline CDR1 and CDR2 sequences are SGHTS and YDEGEE. The CDR3 contains 16 residues. Trimming cost V 1 base and J 5 bases, with 18 bases left between them.

The chain has TRBV5-1 and TRBJ2-7, with 9 positions matching TRBD1. J was trimmed by 3 bases and V by 3 bases; bases with no gene match: 10. CDR3 length: 16 residues. CDR1 and CDR2 (germline): SGHRS, YFSETQ. The CDR3 loop is CASSWSGQGGDYEQYF. The CDR3, as DNA: TGCGCCAGCAGCTGGTCGGGACAGGGTGGCGACTACGAGCAGTACTTC.

The chain employs TRBV7-2 and TRBJ2-5; 8 bases are a match to TRBD2. The CDR3 length is 13 residues. V lost 8 bases, J lost 2 bases, and 4 bases stayed unmatched. CDR1 SGHTA and CDR2 FQGNSA come from the germline V gene. For the CDR3, the DNA is TGTGCCAGCGCAGCGGGGGTACAAGAGACCCAGTACTTC. Encoded protein: CASAAGVQETQYF.

This chain connects TRBV4-1 to TRBJ2-1, with no clear D. Trimming cost V 0 bases and J 7 bases, with 19 bases left between them. The germline V gene has CDR1 MGHRA and CDR2 YSYEKL. The CDR3 runs to 17 residues. CDR3 residues: CASSQDIARPIGNEQFF. As DNA, the CDR3 is TGCGCCAGCAGCCAAGATATAGCCCGGCCTATTGGTAATGAGCAGTTCTTC.

Here the CDR3 reads CASSQQTGVKYGYTF. As DNA, the CDR3 is TGCGCCAGCAGCCAACAGACAGGGGTAAAGTATGGCTACACCTTC. The J gene is TRBJ1-2, the V gene TRBV4-3; the match to TRBD1 covers 8 bases. The CDR3 consists of 15 residues. CDR1 is LGHNA and CDR2 is YSLEER in the germline V gene. Unmatched junction bases numbered 7, after V lost 2 bases and J lost 5 bases.

The chain is built from TRBV5-4 and TRBJ1-1; the D is unclear. Germline assignment: CDR1 SGHNT and CDR2 YYREEE (reference sequence). Trimming shortened V by 2 bases and J by 0 bases, and 5 bases separated the two germline ends. This CDR3 region has 13 residues. The CDR3 here is CASSLQMNTEAFF. The CDR3, as DNA: TGTGCCAGCAGCTTACAGATGAACACTGAAGCTTTCTTT.

The rearrangement joins TRBV18 to TRBJ2-7; 7 bases align to TRBD1. The length of the CDR3 is 14 residues. V dropped 0 bases and J dropped 2; count of bases not matched to a gene: 1. Germline values: CDR1 KGHSH, CDR2 LQKENI. The CDR3 DNA follows: TGTGCCAGCTCACCACCAACAGGGGCCTACGAGCAGTACTTC. It specifies CASSPPTGAYEQYF.

V usage is TRBV7-6 and J usage is TRBJ2-3, with 8 bases aligning to TRBD2. Germline CDR1 is SGHVS and CDR2 is FNYEAQ. Trimming cost V 3 bases and J 1 base; bases outside gene matches: 3. This CDR3 spans 15 amino acids. In DNA form, the CDR3 reads TGTGCCAGCAGCTTCTACGGGGGGGGCACAGATACGCAGTATTTT. Its translation is CASSFYGGGTDTQYF.

The sample holds one count of this clone. The V call is TRBV27, the J call TRBJ2-3; no reliable D call. Germline CDR1 and CDR2: MNHEY and SMNVEV (reference sequence). Between the trimmed V and J ends, which lost 5 bases and 6 bases, there was a span of 6 bases. This CDR3 has 11 residues. The CDR3 nucleotides read TGTGCCAGCAGTCTCCGGGATACGCAGTATTTT. As protein: CASSLRDTQYF.

This clone was counted once. The chain combines TRBV5-5 with TRBJ2-5, with 9 bases that match TRBD1. The V segment lost 5 bases and the J segment 4 bases; nucleotides outside the gene matches: 6. The CDR3 loop spans 14 amino acids. The germline V gene encodes CDR1 SGHKS and CDR2 YYEKEE (reference sequence). DNA of the CDR3: TGTGCCAGCAGTTCTAACAGGGGGCTAGAGACCCAGTACTTC. Translated: CASSSNRGLETQYF.

The chain employs TRBV2 and TRBJ2-6; D unresolved. The CDR3 contains 12 residues. V was cut by 9 bases and J by 1 base, with 4 bases left in between. CDR1 and CDR2 (germline): SNHLY, FYNNEI. The CDR3: CARASGANVLTF. CDR3 nucleotides: TGTGCCAGGGCATCTGGGGCCAACGTCCTGACTTTC.

This chain connects TRBV4-3 to TRBJ2-1; 7 nucleotides match TRBD2. This CDR3 has 12 residues. The ends lost 1 base at V and 10 bases at J; junction bases unmatched: 1. Per germline, CDR1 LGHNA and CDR2 YSLEER. This chain's CDR3 is CASSQVGGEQFF. In DNA form, the CDR3 reads TGCGCCAGCAGCCAAGTCGGGGGGGAGCAGTTCTTC.

The chain recombines TRBV4-3 with TRBJ1-1; 7 bases map to TRBD1. The CDR3 is made up of 14 amino acids. V lost 3 bases to trimming and J lost 6 bases; unmatched junction nucleotides: 7. The germline V gene has CDR1 LGHNA and CDR2 YSLEER. CDR3 in DNA: TGCGCCAGCAGCCACAAACAGGGGAGACCTGAAGCTTTCTTT. Residues: CASSHKQGRPEAFF.

The V gene is TRBV10-2, the J gene TRBJ1-3, with TRBD1 matching 8 bases. In germline, CDR1 is WSHSY, CDR2 SAAADI. V lost 6 bases to trimming and J lost 4 bases; unmatched junction nucleotides: 11. This CDR3 region has 16 residues. The CDR3 DNA follows: TGCGCCAGCAGCGGAGGTCAGGGGGCGACGGGAAACACCATATATTTT. Amino acids: CASSGGQGATGNTIYF.

This rearrangement joins TRBV9 to TRBJ2-3; D might be TRBD1 (6 bases). The ends were cut back, 4 bases at V and 5 bases at J, with 14 bases in the middle. CDR3 length: 14 residues. Germline CDR1 is SGDLS and CDR2 is YYNGEE. In DNA form, the CDR3 reads TGTGCCAGCAGCCAACAGGGACAAGAAGATACGCAGTATTTT. The encoded protein is CASSQQGQEDTQYF.

The chain is built from TRBV29-1 and TRBJ2-1; tentatively, D is TRBD2 (6 bases). Germline-derived CDR1 and CDR2 are SQVTM and ANQGSEA. V was trimmed by 4 bases and J by 7 bases, leaving 17 bases between them. There are 14 residues in the CDR3. CDR3 nucleotides: TGCAGCGTTGGGGATCTAAGGGCGGGGAATGAGCAGTTCTTC. Its protein is CSVGDLRAGNEQFF.

The CDR3, as DNA: TGTGCCAGCAGCCGACTTCGCGGCACCCACAATGAGCAGTTCTTC. Residues: CASSRLRGTHNEQFF. V is TRBV7-9 and J is TRBJ2-1; the D is unclear. Germline CDR1 SEHNR, CDR2 FQNEAQ (reference sequence). The length of the CDR3 is 15 residues. Trimming stripped 5 bases from V and 5 bases from J, with 16 bases between.

The J gene is TRBJ2-7, the V gene TRBV4-2; TRBD1 matches at 12 bases. V gave up 3 bases and J gave up 3 bases; unmatched junction bases: 3. The CDR3 has 15 amino acids. The V gene's germline CDR1 is LGHNA and CDR2 YNFKEQ. CDR3 sequence reads: CASSQGQGARYEQYF. The CDR3 region has the DNA TGTGCCAGCAGCCAGGGACAGGGGGCGCGCTACGAGCAGTACTTC.

In DNA form, the CDR3 reads TGTGCCAGCAGTCCTTTGTCTCAGCCCCAGCATTTT. The encoded protein is CASSPLSQPQHF. J is TRBJ1-5 and V is TRBV6-5; D unresolved. Germline lookup yields CDR1 MNHEY and CDR2 SVGAGI. CDR3 size: 12 residues. With 5 bases removed from V and 6 bases from J, the gap between germline ends came to 8 bases.

The chain uses TRBV11-2 and TRBJ2-3, with D tentatively TRBD2 (5 bases). The CDR3 is 14 amino acids. V was clipped by 3 bases and J by 2 bases, with 9 bases between them. CDR1 is SGHAT and CDR2 is FQNNGV in the germline V gene. Written as DNA, the CDR3 is TGTGCCAGCAGCTTTGACTACCCCACAGATACGCAGTATTTT. Translating gives CASSFDYPTDTQYF.

V and J are TRBV6-5 and TRBJ1-1; D gene uncertain. V was pared by 6 bases and J by 0 bases, with 8 bases between. Germline-derived CDR1 and CDR2 are MNHEY and SVGAGI. The CDR3 totals 13 residues. The CDR3 region is CASRDGVNTEAFF. CDR3 coding DNA: TGTGCCAGCAGGGACGGGGTGAACACTGAAGCTTTCTTT.

This clone has just one count. The chain employs TRBV5-1 and TRBJ2-2, with a weak D call TRBD1 (6 bases). V dropped 1 base and J dropped 7 bases, with 17 bases sitting between them. CDR1 SGHRS and CDR2 YFSETQ come from the germline V gene. The CDR3 length is 16 residues. This CDR3 reads CASSLTYRDVGGELFF. The CDR3 DNA reads TGCGCCAGCAGCTTGACCTACAGGGATGTGGGCGGGGAGCTGTTTTTT.

The chain employs TRBV7-8 and TRBJ2-1; tentative D call: TRBD2 (5 bases). V was trimmed by 5 bases and J by 7 bases, leaving 15 bases between them. In germline, CDR1 is SGHVS, CDR2 FQNEAQ. This CDR3 contains 14 residues. The CDR3 spells CASSPMRSGNEQFF. CDR3 sequence (DNA): TGTGCCAGCAGCCCCATGCGATCGGGGAATGAGCAGTTCTTC. The variable domain in full, completed from reference TRBV7-8 and TRBJ2-1, reads GAGVSQSPRYKVAKRGQDVALRCDPISGHVSLFWYQQALGQGPEFLTYFQNEAQLDKSGLPSDRFFAERPEGSVSTLKIQRTQQEDSAVYLCASSPMRSGNEQFFGPGTRLTVL.

The V and J genes are TRBV5-5 and TRBJ2-5; 7 bases are a match to TRBD1. Germline V CDR1 and CDR2: SGHKS, YYEKEE (reference sequence). V shed 6 bases, J shed 1 base, and the junction held 9 bases outside the gene matches. This CDR3 comprises 15 residues. CDR3 in DNA: TGTGCCAGCACCCTGGGTACAGGGGCCCAAGAGACCCAGTACTTC. As protein: CASTLGTGAQETQYF.

V and J are TRBV27 and TRBJ1-1; TRBD1 agrees at 7 bases. V was clipped by 5 bases and J by 0 bases; unmatched bases: 6. The CDR3 covers 15 residues. Germline values: CDR1 MNHEY, CDR2 SMNVEV (reference sequence). The CDR3 DNA sequence: TGTGCCAGCAGTCGCTACAGGGGATTGAACACTGAAGCTTTCTTT. It is translated as CASSRYRGLNTEAFF.

This sequence joins TRBV5-5 and TRBJ2-7; no definite D call. With 0 bases removed from V and 5 bases from J, the gap between germline ends came to 3 bases. Germline-derived CDR1 and CDR2 are SGHKS and YYEKEE (reference sequence). The CDR3 is 11 residues long. The CDR3 loop reads CASSLVNEQYF. The DNA for the CDR3 is TGTGCCAGCAGCTTGGTCAACGAGCAGTACTTC.

This clone was detected a few times. J is TRBJ1-2 and V is TRBV7-9; D not resolved. The CDR3 extends over 13 amino acids. Germline CDR1 SEHNR, CDR2 FQNEAQ (reference sequence). V lost 5 bases to trimming and J lost 6 bases, with 13 bases between them. Here the CDR3 DNA reads TGTGCCAGCAGCCTCCTCGCGTACGATGGCTACACCTTC. Protein: CASSLLAYDGYTF.

Here the CDR3 DNA reads TGTGCCAGCAGCCATGGACAGATAGAGACCCAGTACTTC. This codes for CASSHGQIETQYF. This sequence joins TRBV7-9 and TRBJ2-5; a weak D match, TRBD1 (6 bases). CDR1 is SEHNR, CDR2 FQNEAQ, per germline (reference sequence). The CDR3 is 13 amino acids. V gave up 5 bases and J gave up 4 bases, with 11 bases separating them. Complete variable domain (other parts from reference TRBV7-9 and TRBJ2-5): DTGVSQNPRHKITKRGQNVTFRCDPISEHNRLYWYRQTLGQGPEFLTYFQNEAQLEKSRLLSDRFSAERPKGSFSTLEIQRTEQGDSAMYLCASSHGQIETQYFGPGTRLLVL.

The chain links TRBV30 to TRBJ2-7; D may be TRBD2 (7 bases). Between the trimmed V and J ends, which lost 0 bases and 0 bases, there was a span of 15 bases. The germline V gene encodes CDR1 GTSNPN and CDR2 SVGIG (reference sequence). CDR3 length equals 16 residues. The CDR3 reads CAWSVLRGGGSYEQYF. The CDR3 coding sequence is TGTGCCTGGAGTGTACTCCGGGGAGGGGGCTCCTACGAGCAGTACTTC.

The chain is built from TRBV2 and TRBJ1-5; possible D gene TRBD1, 5 bases. Germline V gives CDR1 SNHLY, CDR2 FYNNEI. V lost 7 bases and J lost 0, with 10 bases in between. The CDR3 totals 14 residues. The CDR3 reads CASKGDYSNQPQHF. Written as DNA, the CDR3 is TGTGCCAGCAAAGGGGATTATAGCAATCAGCCCCAGCATTTT.